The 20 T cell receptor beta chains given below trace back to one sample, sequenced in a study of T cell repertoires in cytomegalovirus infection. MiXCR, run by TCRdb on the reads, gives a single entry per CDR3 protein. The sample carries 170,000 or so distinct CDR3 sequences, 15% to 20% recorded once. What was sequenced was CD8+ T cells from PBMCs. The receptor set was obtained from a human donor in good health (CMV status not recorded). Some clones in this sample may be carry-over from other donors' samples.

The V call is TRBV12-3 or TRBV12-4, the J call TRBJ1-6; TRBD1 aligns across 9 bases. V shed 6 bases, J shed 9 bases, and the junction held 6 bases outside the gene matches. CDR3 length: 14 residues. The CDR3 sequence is CASSPGQGTSPLHF. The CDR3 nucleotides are TGTGCCAGCAGCCCGGGACAGGGTACTTCACCCCTCCACTTT.

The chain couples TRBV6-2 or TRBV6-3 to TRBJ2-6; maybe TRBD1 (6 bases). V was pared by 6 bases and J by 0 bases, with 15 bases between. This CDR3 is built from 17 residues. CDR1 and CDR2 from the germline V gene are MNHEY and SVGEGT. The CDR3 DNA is TGTGCCAGCAGAGCCGGGACAAGTTCCTCTGGGGCCAACGTCCTGACTTTC. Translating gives CASRAGTSSSGANVLTF.

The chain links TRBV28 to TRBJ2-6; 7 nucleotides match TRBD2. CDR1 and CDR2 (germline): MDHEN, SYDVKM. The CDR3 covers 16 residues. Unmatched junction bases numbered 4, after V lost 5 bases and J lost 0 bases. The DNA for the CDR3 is TGTGCCAGCAGTGGGGGGGGGAACTCTGGGGCCAACGTCCTGACTTTC. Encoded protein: CASSGGGNSGANVLTF.

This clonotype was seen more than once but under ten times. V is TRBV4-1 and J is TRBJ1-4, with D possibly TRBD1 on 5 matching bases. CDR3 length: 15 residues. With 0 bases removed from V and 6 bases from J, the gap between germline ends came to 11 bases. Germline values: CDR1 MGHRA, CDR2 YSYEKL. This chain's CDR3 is CASSQDLGVDEKLFF. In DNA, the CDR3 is TGCGCCAGCAGCCAAGATTTGGGGGTAGATGAAAAACTGTTTTTT.

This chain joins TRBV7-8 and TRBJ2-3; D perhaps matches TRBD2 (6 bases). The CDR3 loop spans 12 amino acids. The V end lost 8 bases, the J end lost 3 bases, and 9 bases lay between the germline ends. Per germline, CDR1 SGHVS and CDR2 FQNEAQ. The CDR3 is CASRGDTDTQYF. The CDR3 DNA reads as TGTGCCAGCCGCGGGGATACAGATACGCAGTATTTT.

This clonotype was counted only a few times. The CDR3 sequence is CSVELAENTGELFF. Written as DNA, the CDR3 is TGCAGCGTTGAACTCGCAGAGAACACCGGGGAGCTGTTTTTT. The rearrangement joins TRBV29-1 to TRBJ2-2; no reliable D call. Trimming left V 2 bases short and J 1 base short, with 8 bases between. The CDR3 covers 14 residues. Germline V lookup: CDR1 SQVTM, CDR2 ANQGSEA.

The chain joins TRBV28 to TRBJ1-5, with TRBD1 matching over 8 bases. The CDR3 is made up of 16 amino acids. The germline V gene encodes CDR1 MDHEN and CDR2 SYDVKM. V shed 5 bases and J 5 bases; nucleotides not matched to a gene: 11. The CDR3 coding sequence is TGTGCCAGCAGTCCACCGACAGGGGCCTACTATCAGCCCCAGCATTTT. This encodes CASSPPTGAYYQPQHF.

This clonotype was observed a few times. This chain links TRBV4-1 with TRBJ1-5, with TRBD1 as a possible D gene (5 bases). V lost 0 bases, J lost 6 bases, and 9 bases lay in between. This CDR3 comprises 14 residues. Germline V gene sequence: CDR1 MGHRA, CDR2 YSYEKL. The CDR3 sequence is CASSQDRGIQPQHF. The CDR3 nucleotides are TGCGCCAGCAGCCAAGATCGGGGGATTCAGCCCCAGCATTTT.

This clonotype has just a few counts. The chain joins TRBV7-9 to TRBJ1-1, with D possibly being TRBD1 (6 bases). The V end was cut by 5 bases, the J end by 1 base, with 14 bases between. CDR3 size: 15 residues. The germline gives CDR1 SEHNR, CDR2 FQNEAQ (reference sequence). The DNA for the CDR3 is TGTGCCAGCAGCCCCACCGTCAGGGGGAACACTGAAGCTTTCTTT. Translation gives CASSPTVRGNTEAFF.

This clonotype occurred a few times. Here the CDR3 DNA reads TGTGCCAGCAGTTTCCAGGGGGTCGATCAGCCCCAGCATTTT. Translated: CASSFQGVDQPQHF. The chain is built from TRBV28 and TRBJ1-5; 7 bases map to TRBD1. The CDR3 contains 14 residues. The V segment lost 3 bases and the J segment 5 bases; nucleotides outside the gene matches: 4. Germline values: CDR1 MDHEN, CDR2 SYDVKM.

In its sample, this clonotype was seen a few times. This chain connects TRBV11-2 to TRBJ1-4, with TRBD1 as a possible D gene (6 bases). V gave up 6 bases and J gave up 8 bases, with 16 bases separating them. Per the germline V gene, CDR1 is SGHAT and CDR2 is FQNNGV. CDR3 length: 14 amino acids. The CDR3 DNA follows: TGTGCCAGCAGTCCTTCCGGGACAAAGGAAAAACTGTTTTTT. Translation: CASSPSGTKEKLFF. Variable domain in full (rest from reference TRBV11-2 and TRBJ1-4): EAGVAQSPRYKIIEKRQSVAFWCNPISGHATLYWYQQILGQGPKLLIQFQNNGVVDDSQLPKDRFSAERLKGVDSTLKIQPAKLEDSAVYLCASSPSGTKEKLFFGSGTQLSVL.

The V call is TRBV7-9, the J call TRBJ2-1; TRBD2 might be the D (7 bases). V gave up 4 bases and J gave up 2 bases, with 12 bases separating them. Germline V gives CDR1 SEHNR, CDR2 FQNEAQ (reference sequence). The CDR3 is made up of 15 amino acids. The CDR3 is CASSWGGATYNEQFF. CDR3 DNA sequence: TGTGCCAGCAGCTGGGGGGGGGCAACCTACAATGAGCAGTTCTTC.

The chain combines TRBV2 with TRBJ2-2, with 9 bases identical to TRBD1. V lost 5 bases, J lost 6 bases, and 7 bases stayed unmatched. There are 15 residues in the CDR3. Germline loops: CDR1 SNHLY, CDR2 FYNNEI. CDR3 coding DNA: TGTGCCAGCAGTTCGGGACAGGGTAACGCCGGGGAGCTGTTTTTT. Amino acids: CASSSGQGNAGELFF.

The CDR3 is CASGLAIGYEQYF. The CDR3 region has the DNA TGTGCCAGCGGACTAGCAATCGGCTACGAGCAGTACTTC. V usage is TRBV27 and J usage is TRBJ2-7; 8 bases agree with TRBD2. Germline-derived CDR1 and CDR2 are MNHEY and SMNVEV (reference sequence). The CDR3 covers 13 residues. With V trimmed by 8 bases and J by 3 bases, 6 bases remained unmatched.

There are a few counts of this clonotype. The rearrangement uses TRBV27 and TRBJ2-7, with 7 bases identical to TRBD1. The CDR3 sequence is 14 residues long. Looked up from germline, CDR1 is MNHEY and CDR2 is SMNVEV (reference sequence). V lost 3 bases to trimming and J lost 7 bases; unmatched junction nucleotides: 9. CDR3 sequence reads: CASSLRGQVGEQYF. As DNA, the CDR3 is TGTGCCAGCAGTTTGAGGGGGCAAGTGGGAGAGCAGTACTTC.

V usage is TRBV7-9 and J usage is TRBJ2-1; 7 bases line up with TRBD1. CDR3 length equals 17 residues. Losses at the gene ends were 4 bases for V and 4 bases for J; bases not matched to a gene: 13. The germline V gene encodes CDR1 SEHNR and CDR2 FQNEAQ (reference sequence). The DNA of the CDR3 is TGTGCCAGCAGCTCCCAACAGGGGCAGGAAAGATACAATGAGCAGTTCTTC. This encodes CASSSQQGQERYNEQFF.

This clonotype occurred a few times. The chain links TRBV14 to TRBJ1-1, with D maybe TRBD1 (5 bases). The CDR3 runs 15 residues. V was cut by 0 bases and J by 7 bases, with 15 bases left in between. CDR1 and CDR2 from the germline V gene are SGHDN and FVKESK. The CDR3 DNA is TGTGCCAGCAGCCAAGAGTCCTGGGGGTACCGTGAAGCTTTCTTT. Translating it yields CASSQESWGYREAFF.

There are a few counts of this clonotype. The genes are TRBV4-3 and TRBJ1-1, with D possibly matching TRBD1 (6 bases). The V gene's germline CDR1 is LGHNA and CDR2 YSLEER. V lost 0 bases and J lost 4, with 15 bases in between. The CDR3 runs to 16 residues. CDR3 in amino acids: CASSQDRTGKGTEAFF. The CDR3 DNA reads TGCGCCAGCAGCCAAGATAGAACAGGGAAGGGCACTGAAGCTTTCTTT.

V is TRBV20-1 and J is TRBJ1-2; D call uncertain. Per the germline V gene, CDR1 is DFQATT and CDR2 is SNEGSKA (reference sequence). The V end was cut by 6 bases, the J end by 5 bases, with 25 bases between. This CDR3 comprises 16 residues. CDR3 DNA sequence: TGCAGTGCCCCAACGACGGGCGGACCGAGTTTTTATGGCTACACCTTC. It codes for CSAPTTGGPSFYGYTF.

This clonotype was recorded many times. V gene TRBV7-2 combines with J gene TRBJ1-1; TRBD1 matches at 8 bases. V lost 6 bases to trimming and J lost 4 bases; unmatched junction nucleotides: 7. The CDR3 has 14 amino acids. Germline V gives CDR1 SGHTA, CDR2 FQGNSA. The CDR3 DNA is TGTGCCAGCAGGTCGACAGGGGTACGCACTGAAGCTTTCTTT. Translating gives CASRSTGVRTEAFF.